A single sample gave rise to the 17 T cell receptor beta chains below, sequenced in a study of cytomegalovirus exposure and HLA in healthy donors. Researchers ran the PCR with 60 Vbeta and 13 Jbeta primers. Method: immunoSEQ multiplex PCR; TCRdb's copy keeps in-frame clones and lacks some. Among about 160,000 clones, over 75% were seen once, and the ten largest hold around 0.97%. The sequenced material came from PBMCs. The receptors derive from a woman in her fifties or sixties in good health and CMV-seropositive.

V and J are TRBV5-1 and TRBJ1-5; D remains ambiguous. The CDR3 is made up of 16 amino acids. Germline V gene lookup returns CDR1 SGHRS and CDR2 YFSETQ. V lost 4 bases and J 0 bases, leaving 14 bases between the germline ends. CDR3 sequence: CASSLGEGYSNQPQHF. The CDR3 nucleotides read TGCGCCAGCAGCCTTGGCGAGGGTTATAGCAATCAGCCCCAGCATTTT.

The J gene is TRBJ2-5, the V gene TRBV12-5; D is unresolved. The germline V and J ends were trimmed by 1 base and 5 bases, with 14 bases remaining between them. In germline, CDR1 is LGHNT, CDR2 FRNRAP. This CDR3 is built from 15 residues. CDR3 amino acids: CASGLDLGGGETQYF. Here the CDR3 DNA reads TGTGCTAGTGGTTTGGACCTGGGTGGCGGCGAGACCCAGTACTTC.

This chain links TRBV25-1 with TRBJ1-2, with a tentative D call TRBD1 (6 bases). The CDR3 is 12 residues long. Germline V gene sequence: CDR1 MGHDK, CDR2 SYGVNS. The V end was cut by 4 bases, the J end by 5 bases, with 8 bases between. The CDR3, as DNA: TGTGCCAGCAGTGGGGGGCTGTATGGCTACACCTTC. Its protein is CASSGGLYGYTF.

The genes are TRBV6-5 and TRBJ2-7, with 10 nucleotides matching TRBD1. The J segment lost 4 bases and the V segment lost 2 bases, leaving 8 bases of the junction unmatched. The CDR3 length is 16 residues. The germline gives CDR1 MNHEY, CDR2 SVGAGI. This CDR3 reads CASSYTSPGQGYEQYF. The CDR3 DNA reads TGTGCCAGCAGTTACACTTCCCCGGGACAGGGGTACGAGCAGTACTTC.

The chain carries TRBV6-5 and TRBJ2-7; D call uncertain. CDR1 and CDR2 from the germline V gene are MNHEY and SVGAGI. The V gene lost 3 bases and the J gene lost 0 bases, with 6 bases spanning the gap. The CDR3 is made up of 13 amino acids. In DNA, the CDR3 is TGTGCCAGCAGTTATAGCTACTCCTACGAGCAGTACTTC. It specifies CASSYSYSYEQYF.

The V call is TRBV4-1, the J call TRBJ1-1; D remains ambiguous. The V gene's germline CDR1 is MGHRA and CDR2 YSYEKL. V was trimmed by 3 bases and J by 0 bases, leaving 11 bases between them. CDR3 length equals 15 residues. This CDR3 reads CASSHPGRLNTEAFF. The CDR3 nucleotides read TGCGCCAGCAGCCACCCAGGCAGGCTGAACACTGAAGCTTTCTTT.

This chain links TRBV19 with TRBJ2-5; the D gene is possibly TRBD1 (6 bases). Germline V CDR1 and CDR2: LNHDA, SQIVND (reference sequence). The CDR3 is made up of 14 amino acids. Trimming shortened V by 4 bases and J by 7 bases, and 16 bases separated the two germline ends. Here the CDR3 reads CASSTGGGLGTQYF. The CDR3 nucleotides are TGTGCCAGTAGTACCGGTGGGGGCCTGGGGACCCAGTACTTC.

This chain connects TRBV2 to TRBJ1-1; D gene uncertain. V lost 6 bases to trimming and J lost 4 bases, with 12 bases between them. The CDR3 sequence is 13 residues long. Per germline, CDR1 SNHLY and CDR2 FYNNEI. The CDR3 spells CASSREISTEAFF. The CDR3 DNA is TGTGCCAGCAGCCGGGAGATTTCCACTGAAGCTTTCTTT.

The J gene is TRBJ2-7, the V gene TRBV27; D perhaps matches TRBD2 (5 bases). This CDR3 spans 13 amino acids. Trimming cost V 5 bases and J 4 bases, with 12 bases left between them. Germline CDR1 reads MNHEY; CDR2 reads SMNVEV (reference sequence). The CDR3 sequence is CASSPGSGYEQYF. The CDR3 region has the DNA TGTGCCAGCAGTCCTGGCTCGGGGTACGAGCAGTACTTC.

The V and J genes are TRBV6-4 and TRBJ2-2; 9 nucleotides agree with TRBD2. The CDR3 contains 16 residues. From germline, CDR1 is MRHNA and CDR2 SNTAGT. After removal of 6 bases from V and 2 bases from J, the junction contained 7 bases not matched to a gene. CDR3 DNA sequence: TGTGCCAGCAGCGCAGCGGGGGGATTAAACACCGGGGAGCTGTTTTTT. Protein sequence: CASSAAGGLNTGELFF.

The V gene is TRBV7-9, the J gene TRBJ2-3, with 7 bases lining up with TRBD1. V shed 5 bases and J 2 bases; nucleotides not matched to a gene: 7. The CDR3 covers 15 residues. CDR1 SEHNR and CDR2 FQNEAQ come from the germline V gene (reference sequence). CDR3 amino acids: CASSQRTGNTDTQYF. The CDR3 region has the DNA TGTGCCAGCAGCCAACGGACAGGAAACACAGATACGCAGTATTTT.

The gene calls are TRBV10-2 and TRBJ2-1, with 12 nucleotides matching TRBD2. Trimming cost V 7 bases and J 4 bases; bases outside gene matches: 2. CDR1 and CDR2 from the germline V gene are WSHSY and SAAADI. This CDR3 spans 14 amino acids. CDR3 nucleotide sequence: TGCGCCAGCACCGGACTAGCGGGATACAATGAGCAGTTCTTC. Protein sequence: CASTGLAGYNEQFF.

Remarks on this clone: The germline gene is not matched at one end of the junction; a read error may be the cause. The chain has TRBV7-7 and TRBJ2-7; 7 nucleotides line up with TRBD1. The length of the CDR3 is 14 residues. Germline V gene data show CDR1 as SSHAT and CDR2 as FNYEAQ (reference sequence). The CDR3 region has the DNA TGTGCTAGCAGCCGCGACAGGGAGAGTAGGGAGCAGTACTTC. It is translated as CASSRDRESREQYF.

This sequence joins TRBV4-2 and TRBJ2-3; 11 bases are shared with TRBD2. The CDR3 sequence is 15 residues long. V dropped 2 bases and J dropped 3; count of bases not matched to a gene: 1. Germline CDR1 LGHNA, CDR2 YNFKEQ. This CDR3 is CASSQRTSGTDTQYF. CDR3 DNA sequence: TGTGCCAGCAGCCAAAGGACTAGCGGGACAGATACGCAGTATTTT.

This chain uses TRBV7-6 with TRBJ2-2, with D possibly matching TRBD2 (5 bases). In germline, CDR1 is SGHVS, CDR2 FNYEAQ. The length of the CDR3 is 17 residues. Trimming took off 0 bases at V and 3 bases at J, with 14 bases between the two ends. The CDR3 protein is CASSLASGGSHTGELFF. In nucleotides, the CDR3 is TGTGCCAGCAGCTTAGCCAGTGGTGGGAGTCACACCGGGGAGCTGTTTTTT.

V is TRBV27 and J is TRBJ1-2; D possibly corresponds to TRBD1 (5 bases). Trimming left V 2 bases short and J 8 bases short, with 21 bases between. CDR3 length equals 16 residues. Germline CDR1 and CDR2: MNHEY and SMNVEV (reference sequence). The CDR3 region is CASSLIGQGLSLGYTF. In DNA, the CDR3 is TGTGCCAGCAGTTTAATCGGCCAGGGACTTTCTTTAGGCTACACCTTC.

The chain carries TRBV5-4 and TRBJ2-3; possible D gene TRBD2, 5 bases. Between the trimmed V and J ends, which lost 1 base and 0 bases, there was a span of 15 bases. Germline-derived CDR1 and CDR2 are SGHNT and YYREEE (reference sequence). The CDR3 contains 17 residues. In DNA, the CDR3 is TGTGCCAGCAGCTTGAGACGACTATCCCGGAGCACAGATACGCAGTATTTT. Translated, it gives CASSLRRLSRSTDTQYF.